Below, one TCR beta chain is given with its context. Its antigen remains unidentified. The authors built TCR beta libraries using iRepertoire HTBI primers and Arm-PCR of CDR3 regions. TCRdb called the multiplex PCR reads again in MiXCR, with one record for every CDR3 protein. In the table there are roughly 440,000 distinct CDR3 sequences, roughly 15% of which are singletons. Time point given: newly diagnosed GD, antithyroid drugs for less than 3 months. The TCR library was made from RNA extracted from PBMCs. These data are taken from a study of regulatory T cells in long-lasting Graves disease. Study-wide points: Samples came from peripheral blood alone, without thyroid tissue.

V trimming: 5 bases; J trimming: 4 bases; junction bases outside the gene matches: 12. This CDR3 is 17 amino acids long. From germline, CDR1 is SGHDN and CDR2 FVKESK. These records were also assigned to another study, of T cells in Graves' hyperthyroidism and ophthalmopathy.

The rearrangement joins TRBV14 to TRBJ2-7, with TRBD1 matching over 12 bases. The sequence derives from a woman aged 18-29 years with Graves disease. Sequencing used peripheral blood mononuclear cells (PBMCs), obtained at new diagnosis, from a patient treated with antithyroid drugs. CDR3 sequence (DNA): TGTGCCAGCAGCAATTTCCGGGACAGGGGGCTGGATTACGAGCAGTACTTC. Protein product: CASSNFRDRGLDYEQYF.